Following are 13 T cell receptor beta chains from one sample sequenced in a study of blood T cell repertoires in COVID-19. Measured with immunoSEQ multiplex PCR; TCRdb has only the in-frame clones, and not every one. The data contain some 150,000 clones, more than 75% of them singletons. The source material was peripheral blood. These receptors came from a man aged 45 to 65 with active COVID-19.

This clone occurred once. V usage is TRBV3-1 (or the pseudogene TRBV3-2) and J usage is TRBJ1-1; D remains ambiguous. Trimming removed 2 bases from V and 5 bases from J, with 9 bases in between. Germline values: CDR1 LGHDT, CDR2 YNNKEL (reference sequence). The CDR3 is 13 amino acids. The CDR3 DNA reads TGTGCCAGCAGCCAAAGGGCGGGAACTGAAGCTTTCTTT. Its translation is CASSQRAGTEAFF.

The genes are TRBV11-2 and TRBJ2-7; TRBD1 matches at 7 bases. CDR1 and CDR2 (germline): SGHAT, FQNNGV. The CDR3 is made up of 13 amino acids. Germline trimming cut 5 bases from V and 2 bases from J; bases unmatched to any gene: 3. The CDR3 nucleotides read TGTGCCAGCAGCAGGGGGCAAACCTACGAGCAGTACTTC. This codes for CASSRGQTYEQYF. The full variable domain, in which reference TRBV11-2 and TRBJ2-7 provide the parts outside the CDR3, is EAGVAQSPRYKIIEKRQSVAFWCNPISGHATLYWYQQILGQGPKLLIQFQNNGVVDDSQLPKDRFSAERLKGVDSTLKIQPAKLEDSAVYLCASSRGQTYEQYFGPGTRLTVT.

This chain connects TRBV5-4 to TRBJ2-6, with 7 bases matching TRBD1. Per germline, CDR1 SGHNT and CDR2 YYREEE (reference sequence). The CDR3 runs to 15 residues. Trimming cost V 7 bases and J 0 bases; bases outside gene matches: 4. The CDR3 DNA is TGTGCCAGCGGGCAGGGGGTCTCTGGGGCCAACGTCCTGACTTTC. It yields the protein CASGQGVSGANVLTF.

This clone appeared once. The V and J genes are TRBV19 and TRBJ1-3; no definite D call. CDR1 and CDR2 (germline): LNHDA, SQIVND (reference sequence). CDR3 length: 13 amino acids. V lost 7 bases and J lost 1, with 8 bases in between. CDR3 nucleotide sequence: TGTGCCAGTATTAGCAGTTCTGGAAACACCATATATTTT. The encoded protein is CASISSSGNTIYF.

CDR3 sequence (DNA): TGCAGTGCTAGTCTAGCGTTTGATGAGCAGTTCTTC. Translation gives CSASLAFDEQFF. The V gene is TRBV20-1, the J gene TRBJ2-1; D is possibly TRBD2 (6 bases). Germline CDR1 is DFQATT and CDR2 is SNEGSKA (reference sequence). This CDR3 is 12 amino acids long. V lost 3 bases to trimming and J lost 8 bases, with 11 bases between them.

The chain is built from TRBV19 and TRBJ1-2; TRBD1 matches at 9 bases. The CDR3 has 13 residues. CDR1 is LNHDA, CDR2 SQIVND, per germline (reference sequence). Trimming cost V 11 bases and J 6 bases; bases outside gene matches: 10. CDR3 sequence reads: CAGRTGGSDGYTF. DNA for the CDR3: TGTGCCGGGAGAACAGGGGGCAGCGATGGCTACACCTTC. The whole variable domain, remainder taken from reference TRBV19 and TRBJ1-2, is DGGITQSPKYLFRKEGQNVTLSCEQNLNHDAMYWYRQDPGQGLRLIYYSQIVNDFQKGDIAEGYSVSREKKESFPLTVTSAQKNPTAFYLCAGRTGGSDGYTFGSGTRLTVV.

Concerning this clone itself: This same CDR3 is encoded by further DNA sequences in the sample. The rearrangement joins TRBV6-5 to TRBJ1-4; a weak D match, TRBD1 (6 bases). The CDR3 loop spans 11 amino acids. Deletions cut 8 bases from V and 7 bases from J, with 8 bases between. Germline assignment: CDR1 MNHEY and CDR2 SVGAGI. CDR3 in amino acids: CASSRGEKLFF. Written as DNA, the CDR3 is TGTGCCAGCTCCAGGGGTGAAAAACTGTTTTTT.

V is TRBV6-5 and J is TRBJ2-7, with D tentatively TRBD1 (5 bases). Per the germline V gene, CDR1 is MNHEY and CDR2 is SVGAGI. The V gene lost 0 bases and the J gene lost 4 bases, with 10 bases spanning the gap. The CDR3 sequence is 14 residues long. Here the CDR3 DNA reads TGTGCCAGCAGTTACTCCAGGGAAGGATACGAGCAGTACTTC. This gives the protein CASSYSREGYEQYF.

The rearrangement joins TRBV19 to TRBJ2-1, with D possibly matching TRBD1 (6 bases). CDR1 and CDR2 from the germline V gene are LNHDA and SQIVND (reference sequence). CDR3 length: 14 residues. Between the trimmed V and J ends, which lost 7 bases and 8 bases, there was a span of 18 bases. The CDR3 bases are TGTGCCAGTACCACTTCACAGGGCAGCCATGAGCAGTTCTTC. Protein product: CASTTSQGSHEQFF.

V and J are TRBV11-2 and TRBJ2-1; 14 positions match TRBD2. This CDR3 has 17 amino acids. Looked up from germline, CDR1 is SGHAT and CDR2 is FQNNGV. The V gene end was trimmed by 5 bases and the J gene end by 7 bases; junction bases not matched to a gene: 10. The CDR3 bases are TGTGCCAGCAGCAAGAGACTAGCGGGGGGGCCAATAAATGAGCAGTTCTTC. It is translated as CASSKRLAGGPINEQFF.

This clone has only one observation. The chain uses TRBV7-6 and TRBJ2-2; 11 bases line up with TRBD2. Germline-derived CDR1 and CDR2 are SGHVS and FNYEAQ. This CDR3 comprises 16 residues. V shed 2 bases and J 2 bases; nucleotides not matched to a gene: 1. The CDR3 sequence is CASSLRLAGNTGELFF. DNA for the CDR3: TGTGCCAGCAGCTTAAGACTAGCGGGAAACACCGGGGAGCTGTTTTTT.

The chain is built from TRBV29-1 and TRBJ1-1; 9 nucleotides agree with TRBD1. Germline V gene sequence: CDR1 SQVTM, CDR2 ANQGSEA. Trimming took 3 bases from V and 6 from J; bases not matched to a gene: 14. The CDR3 extends over 16 amino acids. The CDR3 region has the DNA TGCAGCGTTGATCTGGGGACAGGGAGACCGCTCGCTGAAGCTTTCTTT. This encodes CSVDLGTGRPLAEAFF.

V is TRBV18 and J is TRBJ2-7; 7 positions match TRBD1. Trimming removed 2 bases from V and 1 base from J; junction bases left unmatched: 2. The CDR3 is made up of 14 amino acids. Germline CDR1 and CDR2: KGHSH and LQKENI. The CDR3 DNA follows: TGTGCCAGCTCACCAGCAGGGGGTTCCTACGAGCAGTACTTC. This gives the protein CASSPAGGSYEQYF.